The 10 T cell receptor beta chains presented below share a single source sample, sequenced in a study of T cells in Graves' hyperthyroidism and ophthalmopathy. Template material for amplifying TCR beta CDR3 regions consisted of RNA transcripts. HTBI primers were used for first-round RT-PCR of the TCR CDR3. TCRdb itself ran the multiplex PCR reads through MiXCR, one entry per CDR3 protein. The table shows 250,000 or so distinct CDR3 sequences, with about 16% occurring only once. The specimen sequenced was blood. These receptors were taken from a woman in her forties or fifties with Graves' hyperthyroidism that later progressed to Graves' ophthalmopathy.

This sequence joins TRBV9 and TRBJ1-1; no firm D call. V shed 5 bases and J shed 1 base, with 9 bases lying between them. Germline assignment: CDR1 SGDLS and CDR2 YYNGEE. This CDR3 has 13 residues. The DNA for the CDR3 is TGTGCCAGCAGTTACGTGGGGAACACTGAAGCTTTCTTT. It encodes CASSYVGNTEAFF.

This clonotype has ten or more counts. V is TRBV3-1 and J is TRBJ2-7; no definite D call. The ends were cut back, 0 bases at V and 6 bases at J, with 9 bases in the middle. CDR1 and CDR2 from the germline V gene are LGHDT and YNNKEL (reference sequence). This CDR3 contains 13 residues. The CDR3 protein is CASSQERATEQYF. The CDR3 DNA follows: TGTGCCAGCAGCCAAGAACGAGCGACCGAGCAGTACTTC.

Only a few counts were recorded for this clonotype. The genes are TRBV24-1 and TRBJ2-1; D possibly uses TRBD1 or TRBD2 (6 bases each). Germline CDR1 and CDR2: KGHDR and SFDVKD. Trimming cost V 1 base and J 15 bases, with 21 bases left between them. CDR3 size: 15 residues. CDR3 nucleotides: TGTGCCACCAGTGATTTTTCCGCTAGCCGGAGGGGGTTGTTCTTC. Protein: CATSDFSASRRGLFF.

The sample holds a few counts of this clonotype. The chain employs TRBV9 and TRBJ2-2, with 10 bases matching TRBD2. V lost 4 bases, J lost 5 bases, and 14 bases stayed unmatched. CDR3 length: 18 residues. Germline-derived CDR1 and CDR2 are SGDLS and YYNGEE. The CDR3 DNA is TGTGCCAGCAGCCTCCCGAGAGCTAGCGGGAGTTTAACCGGGGAGCTGTTTTTT. Translation: CASSLPRASGSLTGELFF. Combining the CDR3 with reference TRBV9 and TRBJ2-2 gives the whole variable domain DSGVTQTPKHLITATGQRVTLRCSPRSGDLSVYWYQQSLDQGLQFLIQYYNGEERAKGNILERFSAQQFPDLHSELNLSSLELGDSALYFCASSLPRASGSLTGELFFGEGSRLTVL.

The J gene is TRBJ1-3, the V gene TRBV20-1; 7 nucleotides match TRBD1. From germline, CDR1 is DFQATT and CDR2 SNEGSKA (reference sequence). The CDR3 is 16 residues long. Trimming removed 6 bases from V and 7 bases from J; junction bases left unmatched: 18. CDR3 protein: CSARPRQGGWRNTIYF. The DNA of the CDR3 is TGCAGTGCCAGACCCCGACAGGGAGGGTGGAGGAACACCATATATTTT.

In this sample, this clonotype turned up many times. The chain is built from TRBV27 and TRBJ2-1, with TRBD1 matching over 8 bases. The V gene's germline CDR1 is MNHEY and CDR2 SMNVEV (reference sequence). The CDR3 has 16 amino acids. J gave up 1 base and V 4 bases, and 6 bases lay outside the gene matches. The CDR3 sequence is CASSSLGQASYNEQFF. CDR3 DNA sequence: TGTGCCAGCAGTTCCCTGGGACAGGCATCCTACAATGAGCAGTTCTTC.

In its sample, this clonotype was seen once. The V gene is TRBV3-1, the J gene TRBJ2-1, with D perhaps matching TRBD1 or TRBD2 (6 bases each). The V and J ends lost 2 bases and 6 bases respectively, with 14 bases between them. The germline V gene has CDR1 LGHDT and CDR2 YNNKEL (reference sequence). The CDR3 sequence is 15 residues long. The CDR3 is CASSQTGAHGNEQFF. CDR3 DNA: TGTGCCAGCAGCCAAACGGGGGCCCATGGCAATGAGCAGTTCTTC.

This clonotype was seen at least ten times. The chain carries TRBV6-1 and TRBJ2-7; TRBD1 aligns across 7 bases. The length of the CDR3 is 12 residues. The germline CDR1 and CDR2 sequences are MNHNS and SASEGT. The V gene end was trimmed by 6 bases and the J gene end by 3 bases; junction bases not matched to a gene: 2. The CDR3 DNA is TGTGCCAGCAGAACAGGGGACTACGAGCAGTACTTC. Protein sequence: CASRTGDYEQYF.

This clonotype was recorded at least ten times. The CDR3 bases are TGTGCCAGCAGTCGTAGCGGGGGGCCTGGGGCCAACGTCCTGACTTTC. Its translation is CASSRSGGPGANVLTF. This chain connects TRBV28 to TRBJ2-6; 10 bases match TRBD2. Germline CDR1 is MDHEN and CDR2 is SYDVKM. This CDR3 is 16 amino acids long. Unmatched junction bases numbered 3, after V lost 5 bases and J lost 2 bases.

This clonotype was found a few times. DNA for the CDR3: TGTGCCAGCAGCGGGCATGCTTCTAATTCACCCCTCCACTTT. The encoded protein is CASSGHASNSPLHF. The chain combines TRBV5-4 with TRBJ1-6; D unresolved. The CDR3 is 14 residues long. V lost 4 bases and J lost 6, with 11 bases in between. The germline gives CDR1 SGHNT, CDR2 YYREEE (reference sequence).